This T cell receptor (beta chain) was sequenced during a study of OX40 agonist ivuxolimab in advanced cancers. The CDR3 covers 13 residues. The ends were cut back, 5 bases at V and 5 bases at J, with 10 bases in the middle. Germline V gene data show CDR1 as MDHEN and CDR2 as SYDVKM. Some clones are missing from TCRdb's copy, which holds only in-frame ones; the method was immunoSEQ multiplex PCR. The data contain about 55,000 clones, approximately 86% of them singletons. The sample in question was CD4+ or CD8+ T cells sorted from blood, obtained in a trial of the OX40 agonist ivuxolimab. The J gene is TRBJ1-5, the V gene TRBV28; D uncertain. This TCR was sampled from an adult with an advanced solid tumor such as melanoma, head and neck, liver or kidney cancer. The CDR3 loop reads CASSLQTHQPQHF. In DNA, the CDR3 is TGTGCCAGCAGTCTACAGACGCATCAGCCCCAGCATTTT.